A single sample is the source of the 21 T cell receptor beta chains below, sequenced in a study of T cell changes during pregnancy in multiple sclerosis. The method was immunoSEQ multiplex PCR; TCRdb's version includes in-frame clones alone and lacks a portion of them. The sample contains about 73,000 clones, around 92% of which appear only once. Specimen: peripheral blood, collected in the third trimester of pregnancy. All receptors come from a female donor in good health, enrolled as a control in a pregnancy study.

This sequence joins TRBV27 and TRBJ2-6, with D perhaps TRBD1 (6 bases). Germline CDR1 reads MNHEY; CDR2 reads SMNVEV (reference sequence). The CDR3 covers 16 residues. Between the trimmed V and J ends, which lost 6 bases and 0 bases, there was a span of 12 bases. CDR3 residues: CASRPRTASGANVLTF. CDR3 nucleotide sequence: TGTGCCAGCAGACCCAGGACAGCCTCTGGGGCCAACGTCCTGACTTTC.

V is TRBV19 and J is TRBJ2-1, with a tentative D call TRBD2 (6 bases). The CDR3 sequence is 16 residues long. CDR1 is LNHDA, CDR2 SQIVND, per germline (reference sequence). Trimming pared 6 bases from V and 3 bases from J, leaving 18 bases between. The CDR3 DNA reads as TGTGCCAGTAGCTCAATGGAGACTAGTCTCTACAATGAGCAGTTCTTC. It is translated as CASSSMETSLYNEQFF.

The chain couples TRBV10-1 to TRBJ1-3; D perhaps matches TRBD1 (5 bases). Germline-derived CDR1 and CDR2 are WNHNN and SYGVQD (reference sequence). The V gene lost 7 bases and the J gene lost 1 base, with 8 bases spanning the gap. CDR3 length: 13 amino acids. This CDR3 reads CASNSGSGNTIYF. The CDR3 nucleotides are TGCGCCAGCAATTCAGGGTCTGGAAACACCATATATTTT.

The rearrangement joins TRBV28 to TRBJ2-5; TRBD2 aligns across 7 bases. The CDR3 is 15 amino acids. The V segment lost 6 bases and the J segment 1 base; nucleotides outside the gene matches: 8. Looked up from germline, CDR1 is MDHEN and CDR2 is SYDVKM. The CDR3 here is CASSYTGGSQETQYF. The DNA for the CDR3 is TGTGCCAGCAGCTATACGGGAGGCAGCCAAGAGACCCAGTACTTC.

The V call is TRBV28, the J call TRBJ2-3, with D possibly matching TRBD2 (5 bases). Trimming pared 5 bases from V and 1 base from J, leaving 10 bases between. The CDR3 loop spans 14 amino acids. Germline V gene sequence: CDR1 MDHEN, CDR2 SYDVKM. The CDR3 reads CASSLVGGTDTQYF. CDR3 DNA: TGTGCCAGCAGTCTTGTCGGGGGCACAGATACGCAGTATTTT.

The chain recombines TRBV4-2 with TRBJ2-5; 12 positions agree with TRBD2. Losses at the gene ends were 5 bases for V and 5 bases for J; bases not matched to a gene: 9. The V gene's germline CDR1 is LGHNA and CDR2 YNFKEQ. This CDR3 region has 16 residues. CDR3 residues: CASSESSGRGSETQYF. DNA for the CDR3: TGTGCCAGCAGCGAATCTAGCGGGAGGGGGTCCGAGACCCAGTACTTC.

V usage is TRBV29-1 and J usage is TRBJ2-7, with a possible D match to TRBD1 (5 bases). Deletions cut 5 bases from V and 7 bases from J, with 12 bases between. This CDR3 has 11 amino acids. CDR1 and CDR2 from the germline V gene are SQVTM and ANQGSEA. DNA for the CDR3: TGCAGCGTTATAAGGGGCGGAGAGCAGTACTTC. This codes for CSVIRGGEQYF.

This clone was observed a single time. The CDR3, as DNA: TGTGCCAGCAGCGGGACTAGCGGCACAGATACGCAGTATTTT. As protein: CASSGTSGTDTQYF. The chain employs TRBV7-9 and TRBJ2-3, with 10 bases matching TRBD2. The CDR3 is 14 amino acids. Trimming removed 5 bases from V and 1 base from J; junction bases left unmatched: 0. Germline CDR1 SEHNR, CDR2 FQNEAQ (reference sequence).

The chain recombines TRBV7-8 with TRBJ2-5; TRBD2 might be the D (7 bases). V was cut by 5 bases and J by 4 bases, with 17 bases left in between. The CDR3 runs 15 residues. Germline CDR1 and CDR2: SGHVS and FQNEAQ. CDR3 loop: CASSIGGGGRETQYF. The CDR3 region has the DNA TGTGCCAGCAGCATAGGGGGGGGAGGAAGAGAGACCCAGTACTTC.

This chain links TRBV7-2 with TRBJ1-1, with 12 bases that match TRBD1. The germline V gene encodes CDR1 SGHTA and CDR2 FQGNSA. CDR3 length: 18 residues. The V and J ends lost 0 bases and 1 base, in that order; junction bases with no gene match: 6. The DNA for the CDR3 is TGTGCCAGCAGCTTAGCCCCGGGACAGGGGGCAGGGAACACTGAAGCTTTCTTT. Protein product: CASSLAPGQGAGNTEAFF.

DNA for the CDR3: TGTGCCAGCAGTTTAAGAGGACAGTCCACTTACTCTGGAAACACCATATATTTT. Protein sequence: CASSLRGQSTYSGNTIYF. The V gene is TRBV27, the J gene TRBJ1-3, with D possibly TRBD1 on 6 matching bases. The CDR3 spans 18 residues. Germline lookup yields CDR1 MNHEY and CDR2 SMNVEV (reference sequence). V dropped 2 bases and J dropped 0 bases, with 17 bases sitting between them.

V usage is TRBV28 and J usage is TRBJ1-2, with a possible D match to TRBD1 (6 bases). Germline loops: CDR1 MDHEN, CDR2 SYDVKM. CDR3 size: 12 residues. V was cut by 2 bases and J by 5 bases, with 6 bases left in between. CDR3 bases: TGTGCCAGCAGTTTACAGGGGTATGGCTACACCTTC. Translated: CASSLQGYGYTF.

The chain is built from TRBV10-1 and TRBJ1-6, with D possibly matching TRBD1 (5 bases). Germline V CDR1 and CDR2: WNHNN, SYGVQD (reference sequence). The CDR3 consists of 22 residues. V was shortened by 1 base and J by 4 bases, with 29 bases between the two germline ends. The CDR3 loop is CASSELGRGSTELGEYNSPLHF. CDR3 coding DNA: TGCGCCAGCAGTGAGTTAGGAAGGGGATCAACAGAGCTTGGGGAATATAATTCACCCCTCCACTTT.

The V call is TRBV2, the J call TRBJ1-5; no clear D. This CDR3 contains 13 residues. CDR1 SNHLY and CDR2 FYNNEI come from the germline V gene. With 4 bases removed from V and 7 bases from J, the gap between germline ends came to 11 bases. CDR3 sequence: CASSAGGVQPQHF. The CDR3 nucleotides read TGTGCCAGCAGTGCCGGCGGTGTGCAGCCCCAGCATTTT.

This rearrangement joins TRBV28 to TRBJ1-6; a possible D gene is TRBD1 (5 bases). V was trimmed by 8 bases and J by 1 base, leaving 18 bases between them. CDR1 is MDHEN, CDR2 SYDVKM, per germline. The CDR3 runs 17 residues. CDR3 sequence: CASSQGGVSSYNSPLHF. The DNA for the CDR3 is TGTGCCAGCTCTCAAGGAGGGGTGTCGTCCTATAATTCACCCCTCCACTTT.

The genes are TRBV28 and TRBJ2-3; D is undetermined. Trimming cost V 5 bases and J 6 bases, with 15 bases left between them. The CDR3 is 14 residues long. Per the germline V gene, CDR1 is MDHEN and CDR2 is SYDVKM. CDR3 residues: CASSTPTERDTQYF. As DNA, the CDR3 is TGTGCCAGCAGTACCCCCACCGAACGGGATACGCAGTATTTT.

The chain joins TRBV28 to TRBJ2-7; D uncertain. This CDR3 contains 12 residues. Germline CDR1 and CDR2: MDHEN and SYDVKM. V gave up 2 bases and J gave up 7 bases, with 9 bases separating them. The CDR3 loop reads CASSLMALEQYF. The CDR3 bases are TGTGCCAGCAGTTTAATGGCTTTGGAGCAGTACTTC. Full variable domain (remainder filled in from reference TRBV28 and TRBJ2-7): DVKVTQSSRYLVKRTGEKVFLECVQDMDHENMFWYRQDPGLGLRLIYFSYDVKMKEKGDIPEGYSVSREKKERFSLILESASTNQTSMYLCASSLMALEQYFGPGTRLTVT.

The chain carries TRBV2 and TRBJ1-6; D remains ambiguous. V was clipped by 6 bases and J by 7 bases, with 25 bases between them. Germline CDR1 is SNHLY and CDR2 is FYNNEI. This CDR3 spans 18 amino acids. CDR3 DNA: TGTGCCAGCAGATGGGAAAGTGGGGAGGGAAGGAGGAATTCACCCCTCCACTTT. Its translation: CASRWESGEGRRNSPLHF.

The J gene is TRBJ2-5, the V gene TRBV5-4, with TRBD1 matching 8 bases. The J call is uncertain, as TRBJ2-7 better fits the DNA end. The CDR3 is made up of 14 amino acids. Germline CDR1 is SGHNT and CDR2 is YYREEE (reference sequence). For the CDR3, the DNA is TGTGCCAGCAGCTTGACAGGGGGTCAGTACGAGCAGTACTTC. Amino acid sequence: CASSLTGGQYEQYF.

The chain carries TRBV14 and TRBJ1-6; D may be TRBD1 (5 bases). The V gene lost 4 bases and the J gene lost 10 bases, with 20 bases spanning the gap. The CDR3 is made up of 16 amino acids. Germline values: CDR1 SGHDN, CDR2 FVKESK. The CDR3 region has the DNA TGTGCCAGCAGCCGAGGCGGCAGGGTAGAGAGGTCACCCCTCCACTTT. Protein sequence: CASSRGGRVERSPLHF.

The rearrangement uses TRBV30 and TRBJ2-1; 8 positions match TRBD2. Trimming took 3 bases from V and 0 from J; bases not matched to a gene: 7. Germline V CDR1 and CDR2: GTSNPN, SVGIG (reference sequence). This CDR3 is 16 amino acids long. The CDR3 is CAWSGTRPNSYNEQFF. DNA for the CDR3: TGTGCCTGGAGCGGGACTAGACCCAACTCCTACAATGAGCAGTTCTTC. Combining the CDR3 with reference TRBV30 and TRBJ2-1 gives the whole variable domain SQTIHQWPATLVQPVGSPLSLECTVEGTSNPNLYWYRQAAGRGLQLLFYSVGIGQISSEVPQNLSASRPQDRQFILSSKKLLLSDSGFYLCAWSGTRPNSYNEQFFGPGTRLTVL.